This is a list of T cell receptor beta chains from one sample in a study of CD8 T cells in ankylosing spondylitis. TCRdb re-derived calls from the 5' RACE reads in MiXCR, one entry per CDR3 protein. This table holds under 850,000 distinct CDR3 sequences, roughly 19% found once. Sample: blood, either unsorted or a sorted T cell fraction (not recorded which). The receptors derive from a male donor with ankylosing spondylitis. The CDR3 runs from the conserved cysteine through the conserved F or W. The D gene is left open where the match is weak. Some rows mark clone size as missing; the rest say once, few, many or name a class of expanded clone.

V,length,size,J,D,CDR3,DNA
TRBV3-1,15,-,TRBJ1-6,-,CASSQDLGGNSPLHF,TGTGCCAGCAGCCAAGACCTCGGGGGGAATTCACCCCTCCACTTT
TRBV19,14,-,TRBJ1-5,-,CASSIERWNQPQHF,TGTGCCAGTAGTATTGAGCGGTGGAATCAGCCCCAGCATTTT
TRBV10-3,15,few,TRBJ2-5,TRBD1,CAISESGQGRETQYF,TGTGCCATCAGTGAGTCGGGACAGGGTCGGGAGACCCAGTACTTC
TRBV7-2,16,many,TRBJ2-5,TRBD2,CASSLTSGRVRETQYF,TGTGCCAGCAGCTTAACCAGCGGGAGAGTTCGAGAGACCCAGTACTTC
TRBV10-3,13,few,TRBJ2-7,TRBD1,CAISGQGEVEQYF,TGTGCCATCAGTGGTCAGGGGGAAGTCGAGCAGTACTTC
TRBV12-3/TRBV12-4,17,many,TRBJ2-2,-,CASSTSPGTTNTGELFF,TGTGCCAGCAGCACCTCTCCGGGGACAACGAACACCGGGGAGCTGTTTTTT
TRBV12-3/TRBV12-4,16,-,TRBJ1-5,-,CASSTQGPPGNQPQHF,TGTGCCAGCAGTACTCAGGGGCCCCCAGGCAATCAGCCCCAGCATTTT
TRBV12-3/TRBV12-4,15,-,TRBJ2-5,TRBD2,CASSLRLAGQETQYF,TGTGCCAGCAGCCTACGACTAGCGGGGCAAGAGACCCAGTACTTC
TRBV9,15,-,TRBJ2-5,-,CASSVDGLAQETQYF,TGTGCCAGCAGCGTAGATGGGTTAGCACAAGAGACCCAGTACTTC
TRBV9,16,-,TRBJ2-2,-,CASSVVDAGYTGELFF,TGTGCCAGCAGCGTAGTGGACGCGGGATACACCGGGGAGCTGTTTTTT
TRBV7-2,16,-,TRBJ2-7,TRBD2,CASSLTLAGGYGEQYF,TGTGCCAGCAGCTTAACCTTAGCGGGAGGTTATGGCGAGCAGTACTTC
TRBV20-1,14,few,TRBJ1-5,TRBD1,CSTTGDYSNQPQHF,TGCAGTACAACAGGGGATTATAGCAATCAGCCCCAGCATTTT
TRBV5-1,15,-,TRBJ1-6,TRBD1,CASSYGQGRDSPLHF,TGCGCCAGCAGCTACGGACAGGGAAGAGATTCACCCCTCCACTTT
TRBV25-1,13,-,TRBJ2-7,-,CASSEQGAYEQYF,TGTGCCAGCAGTGAACAGGGTGCGTACGAGCAGTACTTC
TRBV2,15,-,TRBJ2-7,-,CASMPNGPGTREQYF,TGTGCCAGCATGCCGAACGGGCCCGGAACGAGGGAGCAGTACTTC
TRBV12-3/TRBV12-4,13,-,TRBJ2-7,TRBD1,CASSTTDRGEQYF,TGTGCCAGCAGTACAACCGACAGGGGCGAGCAGTACTTC
TRBV5-6,17,many,TRBJ2-1,-,CASSLVYLDTSYNEQFF,TGTGCCAGCAGCTTGGTTTATTTGGACACAAGCTACAATGAGCAGTTCTTC
TRBV11-2,17,-,TRBJ2-2,TRBD2,CASSLEGLGLAGGELFF,TGTGCCAGCAGCTTGGAGGGTCTTGGACTAGCCGGCGGGGAGCTGTTTTTT
TRBV3-1,13,few,TRBJ1-1,-,CASSRGGPNEAFF,TGTGCCAGCAGCCGTGGGGGGCCGAATGAAGCTTTCTTT
TRBV7-6,17,-,TRBJ1-1,-,CASSSASGQIMNTEAFF,TGTGCCAGCAGCTCCGCATCTGGACAGATCATGAACACTGAAGCTTTCTTT
TRBV3-1,14,many,TRBJ2-7,TRBD1,CASSQPGQGYEQYF,TGTGCCAGCAGCCAACCGGGACAGGGCTACGAGCAGTACTTC
TRBV12-3/TRBV12-4,13,few,TRBJ1-1,-,CASSPGGPLEAFF,TGTGCCAGCAGTCCCGGGGGGCCGCTTGAAGCTTTCTTT
TRBV28,14,-,TRBJ2-5,-,CASSFPVHAETQYF,TGTGCCAGCAGTTTCCCGGTTCATGCGGAGACCCAGTACTTC
TRBV6-5,17,few,TRBJ2-7,TRBD1,CASSYTGPGQGWYEQYF,TGTGCCAGCAGTTACACAGGACCGGGACAGGGGTGGTACGAGCAGTACTTC
TRBV5-5,15,-,TRBJ2-7,-,CASSEDAALSYEQYF,TGTGCCAGCAGCGAAGACGCGGCACTTTCCTACGAGCAGTACTTC
TRBV7-8,17,-,TRBJ2-3,TRBD2,CASSLDGRGKSTDTQYF,TGTGCCAGCAGCTTAGATGGGAGGGGAAAGAGCACAGATACGCAGTATTTT
TRBV6-7,17,few,TRBJ2-5,TRBD1,CASSSKMDRDIQETQYF,TGTGCCAGCAGTTCCAAAATGGACAGGGATATTCAAGAGACCCAGTACTTC
TRBV6-5,18,-,TRBJ2-7,TRBD1,CASSYSSYLGQGADEQYF,TGTGCCAGCAGTTACTCGTCCTACTTGGGACAGGGTGCCGACGAGCAGTACTTC
TRBV28,14,few,TRBJ2-3,-,CASSFGYRTDTQYF,TGTGCCAGCAGTTTTGGGTACCGCACAGATACGCAGTATTTT
TRBV7-2,13,-,TRBJ2-1,TRBD1,CASSFYLGDREFF,TGTGCCAGCAGCTTCTATTTAGGGGACAGGGAGTTCTTC
TRBV7-2,14,-,TRBJ2-5,-,CASSLDTGVGTQYF,TGTGCCAGCAGCTTAGATACGGGCGTAGGGACCCAGTACTTC
TRBV12-3/TRBV12-4,15,-,TRBJ1-1,TRBD1,CASSFWQGAGTEAFF,TGTGCCAGCAGTTTTTGGCAGGGGGCAGGAACTGAAGCTTTCTTT
TRBV12-3/TRBV12-4,13,few,TRBJ2-1,-,CASTLLDNNEQFF,TGTGCCAGCACCCTCCTAGATAACAATGAGCAGTTCTTC
TRBV21-1,14,few,TRBJ2-7,-,CASSKGLAPYEQYF,TGTGCCAGCAGCAAAGGGCTAGCTCCCTACGAGCAGTACTTC
TRBV6-2/TRBV6-3,15,many,TRBJ1-1,-,CASSYRDPTNTEAFF,TGTGCCAGCAGTTACCGGGACCCTACGAACACTGAAGCTTTCTTT
TRBV20-1,12,-,TRBJ2-5,-,CSASVARETQYF,TGCAGTGCTAGCGTAGCTCGAGAGACCCAGTACTTC
TRBV21-1,13,once,TRBJ2-1,-,CASLWASVDEQFF,TGTGCCAGCCTATGGGCTAGCGTAGATGAGCAGTTCTTC
TRBV27,11,few,TRBJ2-1,-,CASSFYGEQFF,TGTGCCAGCAGTTTCTATGGTGAGCAGTTCTTC
TRBV27,14,-,TRBJ2-7,TRBD1,CASSWRTGGYEQYF,TGTGCCAGCAGTTGGCGGACAGGGGGCTACGAGCAGTACTTC
TRBV5-1,14,-,TRBJ2-5,-,CASSWRVAQETQYF,TGCGCCAGCAGCTGGCGCGTGGCGCAAGAGACCCAGTACTTC
TRBV29-1,13,many,TRBJ2-3,TRBD2,CSGLRGSTDTQYF,TGCAGCGGGTTGCGGGGGTCCACAGATACGCAGTATTTT
TRBV7-9,15,many,TRBJ2-7,TRBD2,CASSLWPGGRDEQYF,TGTGCCAGCAGCTTATGGCCGGGGGGGCGAGACGAGCAGTACTTC
TRBV2,12,-,TRBJ2-5,-,CATVTVQETQYF,TGTGCCACCGTGACTGTTCAAGAGACCCAGTACTTC
TRBV7-2,17,-,TRBJ2-2,TRBD2,CASSLKGVAGVPGELFF,TGTGCCAGCAGCTTAAAGGGGGTAGCGGGAGTCCCCGGGGAGCTGTTTTTT